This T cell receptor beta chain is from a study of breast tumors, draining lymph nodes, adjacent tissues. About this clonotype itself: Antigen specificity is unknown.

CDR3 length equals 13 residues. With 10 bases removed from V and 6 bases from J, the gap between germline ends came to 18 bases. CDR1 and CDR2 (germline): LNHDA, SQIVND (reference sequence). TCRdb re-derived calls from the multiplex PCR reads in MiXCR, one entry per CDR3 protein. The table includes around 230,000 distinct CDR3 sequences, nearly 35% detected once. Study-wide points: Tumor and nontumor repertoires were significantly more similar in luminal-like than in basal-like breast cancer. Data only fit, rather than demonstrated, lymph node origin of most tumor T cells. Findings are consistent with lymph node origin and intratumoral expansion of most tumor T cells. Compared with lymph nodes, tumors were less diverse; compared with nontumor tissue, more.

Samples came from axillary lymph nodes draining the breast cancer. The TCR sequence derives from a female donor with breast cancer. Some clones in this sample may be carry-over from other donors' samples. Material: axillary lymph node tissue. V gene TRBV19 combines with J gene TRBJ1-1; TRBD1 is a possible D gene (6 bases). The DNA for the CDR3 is TGTGCCACCGGGGGGCTGGAGGGTGCTGAAGCTTTCTTT. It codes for CATGGLEGAEAFF.